The rows below give T cell receptor beta chains drawn from one sample of a study of response to subunit inactivated influenza vaccine. TCRdb re-called the RT-PCR reads with MiXCR, one entry per CDR3 protein. There are 750,000 to 850,000 distinct CDR3 sequences in the sample; roughly 20% occur only once, and roughly 10% lies in the top ten. The material sequenced was PBMCs from blood, taken 4 to 6 days after vaccination. All receptors come from a man aged 50-60 years who received an inactivated influenza vaccine. Each CDR3 is given with its conserved first and last residue. Each record gives: CDR3 DNA, CDR3 protein, clone size, V gene, J gene, D gene, CDR3 length. D genes are given only for firm matches. The size of a clone is reported for some rows only, either as once, few or many, or as a class for expanded clones.

TGTGCCAGTAGTATTGGAGGGACAGGGGGCTTCAATGAGCAGTTCTTC	CASSIGGTGGFNEQFF	few	TRBV19	TRBJ2-1	TRBD1	16
TGCAGTGCTAGAGATCCCCAGCGGGACACAGATACGCAGTATTTT	CSARDPQRDTDTQYF	few	TRBV20-1	TRBJ2-3	TRBD2	15
TGTGCCAGCAGCCCGAAGTCGCCGGGAGAAGCTTTCTTT	CASSPKSPGEAFF	.	TRBV27	TRBJ1-1	.	13
TGTGCCAGCACCGGAAGCGGGGAGCAGTACTTC	CASTGSGEQYF	.	TRBV25-1	TRBJ2-7	.	11
TGTGCCAGCAGCCCCTTCGCGGGAGCCGGGAATGAGCAGTTCTTC	CASSPFAGAGNEQFF	few	TRBV3-1	TRBJ2-1	TRBD2	15
TGTGCCACCAGTGACCCATTTGGACCCCAGCATTTT	CATSDPFGPQHF	few	TRBV24-1	TRBJ1-5	.	12
TGTGCCAGCAGCCGCGGACAGGGTTCCCATGGCTACACCTTC	CASSRGQGSHGYTF	.	TRBV12-3/TRBV12-4	TRBJ1-2	TRBD1	14
TGTGCCAGCACCTTCCTCGGACAGGGGGACTCACCCCTCCACTTT	CASTFLGQGDSPLHF	many	TRBV27	TRBJ1-6	TRBD1	15
TGTGCCAGCAGTAAGGTAGCGGTACCACCGGGAGATACGCAGTATTTT	CASSKVAVPPGDTQYF	.	TRBV7-3	TRBJ2-3	.	16
TGTGCCAGCAGACCACAGGGCACCGGGGAGCTGTTTTTT	CASRPQGTGELFF	once	TRBV6-6	TRBJ2-2	.	13
TGTGCCAGCAGTTCAAGAGGACTAGCGGGAGGTGAAGATACGCAGTATTTT	CASSSRGLAGGEDTQYF	many	TRBV28	TRBJ2-3	TRBD2	17
TGTGCCAGCAGCGATCCCCTCGACAGGTCTTCGAACGAGCAGTACTTC	CASSDPLDRSSNEQYF	.	TRBV7-9	TRBJ2-7	.	16
TGCGCCAGCAGTTCTAGCGGGGGGGCCACAGATACGCAGTATTTT	CASSSSGGATDTQYF	.	TRBV10-2	TRBJ2-3	TRBD2	15
TGCGCCAGCAGCACCGCGAACTCTGGGGCCAACGTCCTGACTTTC	CASSTANSGANVLTF	.	TRBV5-1	TRBJ2-6	.	15
TGTGCCAGCAGTACCTCACTAGGCCGCTACGAGCAGTACTTC	CASSTSLGRYEQYF	.	TRBV12-3/TRBV12-4	TRBJ2-7	.	14
TGCGCCAGCAGCCCCTATTGGGCCGTCACCGGGGAGCTGTTTTTT	CASSPYWAVTGELFF	.	TRBV5-1	TRBJ2-2	.	15
TGTGCCAGCAGCTTCCCCGGACAGGCCTACGAGCAGTACTTC	CASSFPGQAYEQYF	.	TRBV5-6	TRBJ2-7	TRBD1	14
TGCAGTGCCACGGTCGCTAGCGGCTTCACAGATACGCAGTATTTT	CSATVASGFTDTQYF	.	TRBV20-1	TRBJ2-3	TRBD2	15
TGCAGTGCTATGAGCGGGAGGAACACCGGGGAGCTGTTTTTT	CSAMSGRNTGELFF	.	TRBV20-1	TRBJ2-2	TRBD2	14
TGTGCCAGCAGTCCAAGACTAGCGGGGGACTCCTACAATGAGCAGTTCTTC	CASSPRLAGDSYNEQFF	few	TRBV12-3/TRBV12-4	TRBJ2-1	TRBD2	17
TGTGCCAGCAGTAAAGACCGACTCCAGTACTTC	CASSKDRLQYF	.	TRBV6-5	TRBJ2-5	.	11
TGTGCCAGCAGCTTAACCCCGGGACAGGTCACGAACACTGAAGCTTTCTTT	CASSLTPGQVTNTEAFF	few	TRBV7-3	TRBJ1-1	TRBD1	17
TGTGCCAGCAGTTACGGGACAGGGGTTTACGAGCAGTACTTC	CASSYGTGVYEQYF	.	TRBV6-5	TRBJ2-7	TRBD1	14
TGTGCCAGCAGTTCCCGACAGGGTAGTCAGCCCCAGCATTTT	CASSSRQGSQPQHF	.	TRBV6-5	TRBJ1-5	TRBD1	14
TGCAGTGCCACCGGGACGGCAACTAATGAAAAACTGTTTTTT	CSATGTATNEKLFF	few	TRBV20-1	TRBJ1-4	.	14
TGTGCCAGCTCACCACAGGGGGGTACAGATACGCAGTATTTT	CASSPQGGTDTQYF	.	TRBV18	TRBJ2-3	.	14
TGTGCCAGCAGTTATCGGGGGGACCATACCTACGAGCAGTACTTC	CASSYRGDHTYEQYF	.	TRBV6-2/TRBV6-3	TRBJ2-7	TRBD2	15
TGCAGTGCTCGAGCTGGAGGCTGGCAAGAGACCCAGTACTTC	CSARAGGWQETQYF	.	TRBV20-1	TRBJ2-5	.	14